This record covers a single TCR beta chain. The antigen remains undetermined. The method was immunoSEQ multiplex PCR; TCRdb's version includes in-frame clones alone and lacks a portion of them. The sample holds over 150,000 clones, 80% to 85% seen once. These data belong to a study of cytomegalovirus exposure and HLA in healthy donors. As for the study in general: A later analysis reported the 95 to 150 validation repertoires used the same platform as the roughly 700 first-cohort repertoires. General study findings and limits: In vitro work confirmed that a few CMV-associated chains recognize CMV antigens. Rarity held for most TCR sequences, but there were some public TCRs that occurred in many donors. The study recorded 160 or so TCR beta chains that were cytomegalovirus-associated.

The receptor was isolated from a woman aged 18-35 years in good health and CMV-seropositive. Sequences were obtained from PBMCs.

In DNA, the CDR3 is TGTGCCAGCAGTGGACGGGGGAACGGCTACACCTTC. Its translation: CASSGRGNGYTF. The V and J genes are TRBV6-1 and TRBJ1-2, with D perhaps matching TRBD1 (5 bases). Trimming stripped 4 bases from V and 8 bases from J, with 11 bases between. From germline, CDR1 is MNHNS and CDR2 SASEGT. This CDR3 region has 12 residues.